This entry describes one T cell receptor beta chain. No cognate antigen has been identified for it. It has no much larger one-base neighbor in the sample; base qualities were not kept. Receptors were amplified or captured by RACE. Sequencing relied on a NextSeq 500. During library preparation, unique molecular identifiers were attached to individual cDNA molecules so that TCRs could be counted quantitatively and reproducibly. For every blood RNA sample, sequencing covered both the TCR alpha and TCR beta chains. From the authors' description of their analysis: A median of around 100,000 TCRs per sample was observed, with a range of roughly 23,224 to 750,000. V, J and CDR3 annotation of the TCR reads was carried out using the Decombinator software suite. To make PS versus PT1 abundance plots, every sample was subsampled to the same number of TCRs (28,000). TCRs were defined as expanded if absent before sensitization and observed at least eight times at the 2-week time point. TCRdb applied fastp at Q25 and MiXCR to the public reads, then kept only in-frame beta chains. Rows with a matching CDR3 protein are joined into one entry that keeps the most common DNA and genes. TCRdb's processing, not the authors', yielded these V and J calls. The sample table lists around 190,000 distinct CDR3 sequences, about 22% of them with a count of one. The ten largest make up about 7% of the sample.

This entry is derived from a study of human T cells and chemical hapten exposure (dated by TCRdb to the early 2020s). In terms of the full investigation: For sensitization, 2% DPC in acetone was applied to a 2 cm by 2 cm area of upper inner arm skin. Blood was sampled from patients pre-sensitization (week 0) and at 2, 6 and about 24 weeks after DPC sensitization. The mostly female patient cohort included alopecia areata with under or over 50% scalp involvement, alopecia totalis and alopecia universalis. About 29 alopecia patients gave blood for TCR sequencing at one to four time points (pre-sensitization, 2, 6 and 24 weeks). In alopecia patients, the study followed how the peripheral blood TCR repertoire changed in vivo over primary and secondary sensitization to diphenylcyclopropenone (DPC), a hapten. Weekly therapeutic DPC doses were additionally applied to the scalp of patients throughout the roughly 25-week study period. Patch testing was performed on the upper back with Finn chambers containing 0.01% DPC, and the patch tests were scored after 6 days according to International Contact Dermatitis Research Group standards. The libraries were sequenced as a pool, and the TCR yield per sample differed mostly because of small variations in library volumes within the pool. Paper-wide results and their limitations: Repeated subsampling changed both the strength of the expansion versus patch-test correlation and the threshold at which the correlation became significant. A positive correlation was found between the number of PT1 expanded TCRs and patch test score, with significance reached at thresholds 8, 16 and 32 but not 4. DPC sensitization did not change the number of TCRs with a frequency above 1 in 1000, and there was no evidence of changes in global repertoire structure. Compared with pre-sensitization or healthy control sets, expanded TCRs formed significantly more large CDR3 similarity clusters, which is consistent with antigen-driven responses. All patients had alopecia, a presumed autoimmune disease, so their immune response might differ from that of healthy individuals.

The meaning of the sample's time point label: patch test 1, 2 weeks after DPC sensitization. This specimen's treatment or condition label, interpreted: therapeutic diphenylcyclopropenone sensitization with weekly scalp DPC. At each patch-test visit, blood was drawn before the patch test was applied. Patients were eligible if aged 18 to 70, diagnosed with alopecia and judged suitable for DPC therapy, and pregnant patients were excluded. Total RNA was extracted from unfractionated whole blood collected in Tempus Blood RNA tubes. CDR1 SNHLY and CDR2 FYNNEI were looked up in the germline V gene. Inclusive of the bounding cysteine and phenylalanine, the CDR3 is 13 residues long. The entry retains the CDR3 DNA only, 39 bases that are in frame from base 1. Trimming costs V 1 base and J 7 bases, and their ends lie 10 bases apart.

The specimen was whole blood, collected in connection with sensitization to the hapten diphenylcyclopropenone (DPC). The receptor was derived from a woman aged 45-59 years with alopecia areata. Some clones in this sample may be carry-over from other donors' samples. The chain employs TRBV2 and TRBJ1-1, with an unclear D gene assignment. The CDR3 has the sequence CASSEGLWDEAFF. The nucleotide sequence reads as follows: TGTGCCAGCAGTGAAGGGTTATGGGATGAAGCTTTCTTT.